Sequencing of this T cell receptor (beta chain) was carried out in a study of CD8 T cells in ankylosing spondylitis. Findings and limits, study-wide: Disease-linked clones had a CD8+ phenotype and relatively low frequency in peripheral blood. Prior literature has documented some motif variants in synovial fluid and blood from reactive arthritis. Clones tied to disease were said to be significantly enriched in matched ankylosing spondylitis synovial fluid. Within ankylosing spondylitis blood, a TCR beta motif made up of under 10 highly homologous variants appeared to be characteristic.

Quantitative barcoded 5'-RACE was used to prepare TCR beta libraries. One entry per CDR3 protein results from TCRdb running MiXCR on the 5' RACE reads. The sample holds 800,000 to 900,000 distinct CDR3 sequences, 10% to 15% seen once. V was trimmed by 1 base and J by 1 base, leaving 17 bases between them. This CDR3 is 16 amino acids long. The germline CDR1 and CDR2 sequences are DFQATT and SNEGSKA (reference sequence). Of note for this clonotype: Antigen unknown.

The chain employs TRBV20-1 and TRBJ2-7, with D perhaps TRBD1 or TRBD2 (5 bases each). The receptor was isolated from a male donor with ankylosing spondylitis. The material sequenced was blood, either unsorted or a sorted T cell fraction (not recorded which). This CDR3 reads CSARAEGTALSYEQYF. CDR3 in DNA: TGCAGTGCTAGAGCTGAAGGGACCGCGTTATCCTACGAGCAGTACTTC.